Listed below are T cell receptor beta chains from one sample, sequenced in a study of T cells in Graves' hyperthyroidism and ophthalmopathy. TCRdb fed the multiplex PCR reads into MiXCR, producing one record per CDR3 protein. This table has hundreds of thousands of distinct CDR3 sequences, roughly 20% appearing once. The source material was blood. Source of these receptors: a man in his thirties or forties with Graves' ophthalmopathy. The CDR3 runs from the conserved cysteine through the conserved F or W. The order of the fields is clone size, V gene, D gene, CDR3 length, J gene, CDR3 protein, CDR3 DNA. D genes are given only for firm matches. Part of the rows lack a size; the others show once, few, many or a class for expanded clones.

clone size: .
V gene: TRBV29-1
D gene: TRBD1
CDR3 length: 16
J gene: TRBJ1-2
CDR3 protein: CSVVGGTGEGSYGYTF
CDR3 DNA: TGCAGCGTTGTTGGGGGGACAGGGGAGGGAAGTTATGGCTACACCTTC

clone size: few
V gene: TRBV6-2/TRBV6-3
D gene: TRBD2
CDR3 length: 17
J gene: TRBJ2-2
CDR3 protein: CASSYSPREPPKGELFF
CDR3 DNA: TGTGCCAGCAGTTACTCCCCGCGGGAGCCCCCAAAGGGGGAGCTGTTTTTT

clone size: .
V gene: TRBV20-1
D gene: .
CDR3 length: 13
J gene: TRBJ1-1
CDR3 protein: CSASTGSRGGTFF
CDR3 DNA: TGCAGTGCTTCTACAGGGTCTCGGGGGGGAACTTTCTTT

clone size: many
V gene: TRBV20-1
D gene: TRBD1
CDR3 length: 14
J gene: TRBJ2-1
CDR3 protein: CSAYGTGIYNEQFF
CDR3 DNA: TGCAGTGCTTACGGGACAGGGATTTACAATGAGCAGTTCTTC

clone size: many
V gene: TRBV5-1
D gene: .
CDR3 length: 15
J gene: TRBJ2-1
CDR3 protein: CASSLGPISYNEQFF
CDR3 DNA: TGCGCCAGCAGCTTGGGGCCGATCTCCTACAATGAGCAGTTCTTC

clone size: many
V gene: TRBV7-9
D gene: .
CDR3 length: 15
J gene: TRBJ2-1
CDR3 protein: CASSTDEYSYNEQFF
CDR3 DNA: TGTGCCAGCAGTACAGATGAATACTCCTACAATGAGCAGTTCTTC

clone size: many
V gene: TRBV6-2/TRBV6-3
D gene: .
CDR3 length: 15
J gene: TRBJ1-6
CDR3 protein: CASSTTGTSSSPLHF
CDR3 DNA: TGTGCCAGCAGTACCACCGGGACATCTTCCTCACCCCTCCACTTT

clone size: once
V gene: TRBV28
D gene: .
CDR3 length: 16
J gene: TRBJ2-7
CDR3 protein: CASSPQGIPSSYEQYF
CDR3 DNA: TGTGCCAGCAGCCCCCAGGGAATCCCGAGCTCCTACGAGCAGTACTTC

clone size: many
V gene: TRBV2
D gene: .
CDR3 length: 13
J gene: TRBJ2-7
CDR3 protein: CAGARAEGHEQYF
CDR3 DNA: TGTGCCGGCGCTAGAGCGGAGGGGCACGAGCAGTACTTC

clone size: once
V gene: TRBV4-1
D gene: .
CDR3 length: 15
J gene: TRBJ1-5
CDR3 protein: CASSQVYRDNQPQHF
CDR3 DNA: TGCGCCAGCAGCCAAGTATACAGGGACAATCAGCCCCAGCATTTT

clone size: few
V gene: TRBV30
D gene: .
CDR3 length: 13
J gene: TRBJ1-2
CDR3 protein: CAWSARSMRGYTF
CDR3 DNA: TGTGCCTGGAGTGCGAGAAGTATGCGGGGCTACACCTTC

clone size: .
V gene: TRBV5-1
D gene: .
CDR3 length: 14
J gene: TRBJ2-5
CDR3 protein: CASRGPPREKTQYF
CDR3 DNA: TGCGCCAGCAGAGGACCGCCGAGGGAGAAGACCCAGTACTTC

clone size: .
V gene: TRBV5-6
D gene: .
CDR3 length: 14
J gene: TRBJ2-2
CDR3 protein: CASSWGLYTGELFF
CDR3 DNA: TGTGCCAGCAGCTGGGGACTCTACACCGGGGAGCTGTTTTTT

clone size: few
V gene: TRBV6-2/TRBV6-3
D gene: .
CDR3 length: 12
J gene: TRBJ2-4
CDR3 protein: CASKTSFDIQYF
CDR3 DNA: TGTGCCAGCAAGACTTCCTTTGACATTCAGTACTTC

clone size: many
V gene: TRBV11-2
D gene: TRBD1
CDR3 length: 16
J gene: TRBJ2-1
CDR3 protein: CASSLLAQGENNEQFF
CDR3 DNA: TGTGCCAGCAGCCTCCTGGCACAGGGGGAAAACAATGAGCAGTTCTTC